The clone carrying this T cell receptor (beta chain) occurred many times. As yet, its antigen is unknown. Unique-molecular-identifier-tagged TCR beta cDNA libraries were used. Out of roughly 0.85 to 11 million T cells, a few hundred thousand cDNA molecules were generated. TCRdb re-called the PCR reads with MiXCR, one entry per CDR3 protein. The sample contains around 200,000 distinct CDR3 sequences, roughly 30% of which appear only once. Germline CDR1 reads SGHTA; CDR2 reads FQGNSA. V was clipped by 3 bases and J by 0 bases, with 4 bases between them. The CDR3 runs 13 residues. This specimen comes from a study of post-analysis software for immune sequencing data. Study as a whole: Disease courses included relapsing-remitting, secondary progressive and progressive-relapsing multiple sclerosis.

Findings and caveats of the study: Included in a set of roughly 5 TRBV segments more frequent in patients than controls were TRBV5-6, TRBV5-1 and TRBV20-1. People with multiple sclerosis had a significantly lower normalized Chao1 diversity than controls did. Strong co-clustering by F measure was evident for samples that had been prepared in the same batch.

Source material: blood. The chain combines TRBV7-2 with TRBJ2-3; no firm D call. The TCR comes from a girl aged 2-17 years with multiple sclerosis. The CDR3 sequence is CASSFWSTDTQYF. The DNA for the CDR3 is TGTGCCAGCAGCTTTTGGAGCACAGATACGCAGTATTTT. Combining the CDR3 with reference TRBV7-2 and TRBJ2-3 gives the whole variable domain GAGVSQSPSNKVTEKGKDVELRCDPISGHTALYWYRQSLGQGLEFLIYFQGNSAPDKSGLPSDRFSAERTGGSVSTLTIQRTQQEDSAVYLCASSFWSTDTQYFGPGTRLTVL.